This T cell receptor beta chain was sequenced during a study of blood T cell repertoires in COVID-19. Study-wide background: COVID-19 samples from acute and convalescent phases originated in the United States, Italy and Spain.

The repertoire was sequenced with immunoSEQ multiplex PCR; TCRdb's copy has only in-frame clones and lacks some. The sample lists a few hundred thousand clones, less than 90% occurring once. The CDR3 totals 17 residues. V was shortened by 4 bases and J by 0 bases, with 16 bases between the two germline ends. Germline CDR1 and CDR2: MNHEY and SVGEGT. Recruits, aged about 18 to 100 years, lived in 20 to 30 US areas. Participants' reported clinical history set cohort assignment. Cohort 3 recovery required two negative PCRs, clearance, or symptom resolution. The sequencing sample was made of PBMCs or T cells enriched from blood (not recorded which). J is TRBJ1-3 and V is TRBV6-2 or TRBV6-3; maybe TRBD1 (5 bases). This TCR was recovered from a woman aged 30 to 39 who had recovered from COVID-19. CDR3: CASSSGLTLPSGNTIYF. The CDR3 nucleotides read TGTGCCAGCAGTTCGGGACTTACCCTACCCTCTGGAAACACCATATATTTT.